A single sample is the source of the 16 T cell receptor beta chains below, sequenced in a study of T cell clonality in common variable immunodeficiency. Study results and caveats: Fewer deletions and N-nucleotide insertions were reportedly seen in common variable immunodeficiency TCR beta sequences.

Clones were read by immunoSEQ multiplex PCR, and TCRdb kept only the in-frame ones, dropping some. The sample yields 15,000 to 20,000 clones, without any singletons. Their antigen targets remain unknown. The sequenced sample was peripheral blood mononuclear cells. These receptors were collected from a human donor with common variable immunodeficiency.

This clone was seen ten or more times. The read falls 3 residues short of the CDR3 end, and the missing part is taken from the germline J gene. The chain employs TRBV20-1 and TRBJ2-3; D is possibly TRBD2 (9 bases). V was cut by 4 bases and J by 6 bases, with 26 bases left in between. The V gene's germline CDR1 is DFQATT and CDR2 SNEGSKA (reference sequence). This CDR3 is 17 amino acids long. The CDR3 sequence is CSATDRGGGRAMDTQYF. The covered CDR3 bases are TGCAGTGCTACAGACAGGGGCGGCGGGAGGGCGATGGATACG.

This clone was seen at least ten times. The sequenced fragment ends 3 residues before the CDR3 boundary, so the rest is inferred from the germline J gene. The chain carries TRBV5-1 and TRBJ1-2, with 7 positions matching TRBD1. Germline loops: CDR1 SGHRS, CDR2 YFSETQ. Trimming cost V 4 bases and J 7 bases; bases outside gene matches: 7. The CDR3 loop spans 13 amino acids. Here the CDR3 reads CASSEGAVGGYTF. CDR3 DNA, as far as it was read: TGCGCCAGCAGCGAGGGGGCGGTAGGTGGC. The variable domain in full, completed from reference TRBV5-1 and TRBJ1-2, reads KAGVTQTPRYLIKTRGQQVTLSCSPISGHRSVSWYQQTPGQGLQFLFEYFSETQRNKGNFPGRFSGRQFSNSRSEMNVSTLELGDSALYLCASSEGAVGGYTFGSGTRLTVV.

The sample holds many counts of this clone. Coverage ceases 3 residues before the CDR3 finishes, and the germline J gene fills in the end. The J gene is TRBJ2-3, the V gene TRBV7-2, with TRBD2 matching over 8 bases. The germline gives CDR1 SGHTA, CDR2 FQGNSA. This CDR3 has 15 residues. The V segment lost 3 bases and the J segment 2 bases; nucleotides outside the gene matches: 4. Incomplete CDR3 DNA: TGTGCCAGCAGCTTCAGACTAGCGAACACAGATACG. Translated: CASSFRLANTDT. The entire CDR3 sequence reads CASSFRLANTDTQYF. Drawing the rest from reference TRBV7-2 and TRBJ2-3, the complete variable domain is GAGVSQSPSNKVTEKGKDVELRCDPISGHTALYWYRQSLGQGLEFLIYFQGNSAPDKSGLPSDRFSAERTGGSVSTLTIQRTQQEDSAVYLCASSFRLANTDTQYFGPGTRLTVL.

This clone was counted many times. The CDR3 end lies 3 residues beyond the end of the read and is filled in from the germline J gene. The genes are TRBV2 and TRBJ2-7; possible D gene TRBD1, 5 bases. Germline-derived CDR1 and CDR2 are SNHLY and FYNNEI. The V end was cut by 6 bases, the J end by 4 bases, with 10 bases between. The CDR3 spans 12 residues. The CDR3 region is CASRGQGYEQYF. CDR3 bases read: TGTGCCAGCAGAGGCCAGGGATACGAG.

This clone was seen ten or more times. The missing CDR3 end, 3 residues past where the read stops, is filled in from the germline J gene. The chain has TRBV20-1 and TRBJ2-3; a weak D match, TRBD2 (6 bases). The CDR3 is 16 residues long. V gave up 0 bases and J gave up 2 bases, with 15 bases separating them. CDR1 and CDR2 (germline): DFQATT, SNEGSKA (reference sequence). The part of the CDR3 DNA that was read is TGCAGTGCTAGAGACGGCGGGATTAAGATCACAGATACG. Translated, it gives CSARDGGIKITDT. The CDR3, in full, reads CSARDGGIKITDTQYF.

This clone was counted ten times or more. The DNA ends 3 residues before the CDR3 does, and the rest of the CDR3 is filled in from the germline J gene. The chain has TRBV18 and TRBJ2-1; the D gene is possibly TRBD1 (6 bases). This CDR3 comprises 14 residues. The V gene's germline CDR1 is KGHSH and CDR2 LQKENI. V dropped 8 bases and J dropped 7 bases, with 18 bases sitting between them. CDR3 protein: CASQTPRGENEQFF. Partial CDR3 DNA: TGTGCCAGCCAAACACCCAGGGGCGAAAATGAG.

The table lists this clone with many counts. The read ends 3 residues early relative to the CDR3; the germline J gene fills the gap. The rearrangement links TRBV28 to TRBJ2-5; the match to TRBD2 covers 7 bases. V lost 4 bases to trimming and J lost 4 bases; unmatched junction nucleotides: 6. From germline, CDR1 is MDHEN and CDR2 SYDVKM. CDR3 length equals 14 residues. The sequenced part of the CDR3 DNA is TGTGCCAGCAGTTACGCGGGAGCCGGAGAGACC. The encoded protein is CASSYAGAGET. The full CDR3 sequence reads CASSYAGAGETQYF.

This clone was recorded a few times. Coverage ceases 3 residues before the CDR3 finishes, and the germline J gene fills in the end. The chain uses TRBV2 and TRBJ2-3; 12 positions match TRBD2. Trimming took 4 bases from V and 2 from J; bases not matched to a gene: 10. CDR3 length equals 18 residues. Germline CDR1 and CDR2: SNHLY and FYNNEI. Here the CDR3 reads CASSVWTSGTKYTDTQYF. The part of the CDR3 DNA that was read is TGTGCCAGCAGTGTTTGGACTAGCGGGACCAAATACACAGATACG.

This clone was counted ten times or more. The missing CDR3 end, 3 residues past where the read stops, is filled in from the germline J gene. V gene TRBV30 combines with J gene TRBJ2-1; 9 bases line up with TRBD2. Trimming removed 0 bases from V and 6 bases from J; junction bases left unmatched: 18. Germline V gene lookup returns CDR1 GTSNPN and CDR2 SVGIG (reference sequence). The CDR3 extends over 19 amino acids. CDR3 loop: CAWSVFGISGRNGVNEQFF. CDR3 DNA (partial): TGTGCCTGGAGTGTATTTGGGATTAGCGGGAGAAATGGTGTCAATGAG.

There are many counts of this clone. The read terminates 3 residues before the CDR3 end, so the remaining end is supplied by the germline J gene. V and J are TRBV7-9 and TRBJ2-5; D is undetermined. Germline CDR1 is SEHNR and CDR2 is FQNEAQ (reference sequence). This CDR3 is 13 amino acids long. With 7 bases removed from V and 0 bases from J, the gap between germline ends came to 9 bases. This CDR3 is CASIVGHQETQYF. The DNA read from the CDR3 is TGTGCCAGCATCGTTGGGCACCAAGAGACC.

A few counts support this clone. The read falls 3 residues short of the CDR3 end, and the missing part is taken from the germline J gene. This chain links TRBV7-9 with TRBJ1-1; TRBD1 matches 10 bases. The CDR3 totals 15 residues. Trimming at V came to 5 bases and at J to 4 bases, leaving 7 bases not matched to a gene. Germline V gene sequence: CDR1 SEHNR, CDR2 FQNEAQ (reference sequence). Incomplete CDR3 DNA: TGTGCCAGCAGCCAGCGGGACAGGGGAAGCACTGAA. Residues: CASSQRDRGSTE. The entire CDR3 reads CASSQRDRGSTEAFF.

Details on this clone: The CDR3 is cut off 3 residues early in the read; its end comes from the germline J gene. The chain links TRBV6-2 or TRBV6-3 to TRBJ2-2; possible D gene TRBD1, 5 bases. With 8 bases removed from V and 5 bases from J, the gap between germline ends came to 15 bases. Germline CDR1 reads MNHEY; CDR2 reads SVGEGT. CDR3 length: 14 residues. CDR3 region: CASLDQGRTGELFF. The part of the CDR3 DNA that was read is TGTGCCAGCCTGGACCAGGGCAGGACCGGGGAG.

This clone was seen many times. With the read ending 3 residues before the CDR3 end, the germline J gene is used to fill in that end. The J gene is TRBJ1-4, the V gene TRBV2; maybe TRBD1 (6 bases). The length of the CDR3 is 15 residues. Germline V gives CDR1 SNHLY, CDR2 FYNNEI. The V end lost 7 bases, the J end lost 0 bases, and 12 bases lay between the germline ends. Incomplete CDR3 DNA: TGTGCCAGCAAGGACAGTCCTGCAACTAATGAAAAA. This gives the protein CASKDSPATNEK. The full CDR3 reads CASKDSPATNEKLFF.

This clone showed up many times. Coverage ceases 3 residues before the CDR3 finishes, and the germline J gene fills in the end. The V call is TRBV23-1, the J call TRBJ2-1, with TRBD2 as a possible D gene (6 bases). TRBV23-1 is annotated as an ORF whose role is uncertain. The CDR3 contains 16 residues. The V end lost 5 bases, the J end lost 0 bases, and 14 bases lay between the germline ends. CDR3: CASSTRRRGSYNEQFF. CDR3 bases read: TGCGCCAGCAGTACCCGCCGGAGGGGCTCCTACAATGAG.

This clone was seen many times. The read ends 3 residues before the CDR3 terminus; that terminus is restored from the germline J gene. The chain employs TRBV6-1 and TRBJ1-2; D is possibly TRBD1 (5 bases). V dropped 4 bases and J dropped 4 bases, with 16 bases sitting between them. The CDR3 is 15 residues long. Per the germline V gene, CDR1 is MNHNS and CDR2 is SASEGT. This chain's CDR3 is CASSAYQGELYGYTF. CDR3 bases read: TGTGCCAGCAGTGCTTACCAGGGCGAACTCTATGGC.

This clone has a count of ten or more. The read halts 3 residues ahead of the CDR3 end, with the missing end drawn from the germline J gene. This sequence joins TRBV4-2 and TRBJ2-7; tentatively, D is TRBD1 (5 bases). V was trimmed by 1 base and J by 2 bases, leaving 12 bases between them. Germline V gene data show CDR1 as LGHNA and CDR2 as YNFKEQ. CDR3 length: 15 residues. The CDR3 loop is CASSQATLGAYEQYF. CDR3 DNA (partial): TGTGCCAGCAGCCAAGCTACGCTAGGGGCCTACGAG.